This TCR beta chain was identified during a study of identical twins. This CDR3 comprises 14 residues. Germline values: CDR1 MDHEN, CDR2 SYDVKM. Trimming cost V 5 bases and J 8 bases, with 16 bases left between them. Study findings and constraints: Monozygotic twin pairs showed more out-of-frame TCR alpha sharing than models estimated. Rather than following the same donors, the conclusions depended on cross-sectional statistical analysis. Analyses based on zero insertions could be partly confounded by invariant MAIT and iNKT cells.

As to this clonotype: What it recognizes is unknown.

cDNA carried unique molecular identifiers, and a universal primer site was added by template switching. TCRdb used MiXCR to reprocess the 5' RACE reads, holding one entry per CDR3 protein. The data hold about 550,000 distinct CDR3 sequences, with 20% to 25% observed a single time. The data were also submitted as part of a second study, on yellow fever vaccine responses in identical twins.

The V and J genes are TRBV28 and TRBJ2-1, with D perhaps TRBD1 (7 bases). This receptor was identified in a woman aged 18-29 years in good health. The specimen sequenced was CD4+ T cells sorted from blood. CDR3 sequence reads: CASSGGTVPDEQFF. As DNA, the CDR3 is TGTGCCAGCAGTGGCGGGACAGTGCCGGATGAGCAGTTCTTC.